This TCR beta chain was retrieved from a study of T cells in localized non-small cell lung cancer. Overall study findings and caveats: The study detected a median 57 of the top 100 tumor clones in adjacent lung. Density of T cells in blood, when higher, went with longer overall survival. Because sequencing included only one region (of the tumor), heterogeneity remains possible. Adjacent uninvolved lung tissue had the highest T cell clonality, exceeding tumor.

Of note for this clone: Its target is not known.

Using immunoSEQ multiplex PCR, the repertoire was profiled, and TCRdb retains in-frame clones only, with some absent. The table lists more than 45,000 clones, 70% to 90% of them singletons. The CDR3 is 14 amino acids. Germline CDR1 SEHNR, CDR2 FQNEAQ (reference sequence). V shed 5 bases and J shed 9 bases, with 16 bases lying between them. The material sequenced was PBMCs, taken before any cancer treatment. This chain joins TRBV7-9 and TRBJ2-2; D is perhaps TRBD2 (5 bases). The sequence was obtained from a man aged 35-75 years with stage II lung adenocarcinoma. The CDR3 loop reads CASSPSGLERELFF. Written as DNA, the CDR3 is TGTGCCAGCAGCCCAAGCGGTTTAGAAAGGGAGCTGTTTTTT.